This entry concerns a single T cell receptor (beta chain). The antigen this receptor binds is unknown. There are no base qualities to consult, and no much larger clone falls within one base. These data come from a study of persistence of HIV-infected CD4 T cells (dated by TCRdb to 2018 to 2021). With regard to the full study: The study isolated CMV- and HIV-1 Gag-responding CD4+ T cells from ART-treated individuals to examine antigen-driven clonal expansion of HIV-1-infected cells. The median time participants had been on suppressive ART was less than 10 years. Peripheral blood samples of up to 180 mL were taken at multiple time points, with the exception of a couple of participants who underwent leukapheresis at a single time point. The clonality of all cells in each sorted population was assessed by TCRbeta sequencing, whereas the clonality of infected cells was assessed by proviral sequencing. Cross-participant TCR cluster analysis included about eight participants for CMV and over five participants for Gag. The investigation overall reported the following: Few individuals were included in the study, and only a limited range of antigens was tested. Within the same sorted populations, how oligoclonal the TCRs were correlated with how oligoclonal the proviruses were. Bulk TCR analyses could not be restricted to the rare CMV-responding cells that actually carried HIV-1 proviruses. TCRbeta richness in CMV- and Gag-responding cells was significantly lower than in anti-CD3/anti-CD28-responding cells; CMV-responding cells had higher oligoclonality than CD3/CD28-stimulated and Gag-responding cells. Enrichment of degenerate expanded CDR3beta sequences was found in antigen-responding cells, suggesting convergent selection of CD4+ responses to CMV and Gag.

The treatment or condition tag for this specimen amounts to: suppressive antiretroviral therapy. Lysates of CMV-infected fibroblasts were used at approximately 10 ug/mL for cell stimulation. Nonresponding CD40L-negative CD69-negative CD45RO-high memory CD4+ T cells were sorted as memory populations depleted of antigen-responding cells. HIV-1-infected adults in whom suppressive ART had been started during chronic infection were enrolled as participants. For at least 4 years, the participants' plasma HIV-1 RNA had been undetectable, below 50 copies/mL. To be included, a participant needed positive CMV serology and a CD4+ T cell count above 400 cells/uL. Before stimulation, PBMCs were isolated using density centrifugation and then depleted of CD8+ T cells. Stimulation of CD8-depleted PBMCs was carried out for 15 to 20 hours with anti-CD28/CD49d costimulation, CD40-blocking antibody and enfuvirtide, to prevent new infections. Cell sorting was performed on a Beckman Coulter MoFlo Legacy or XDP sorter, and dead cells were excluded with propidium iodide. The QIAamp DNA Mini Kit was used for genomic DNA extraction from samples above one million cells, and the Quick-DNA Microprep Kit was used otherwise.

The immunoSEQ hsTCRB assay version 4 in survey mode was used to sequence TCRbeta repertoires from genomic DNA. For TCRbeta sequencing, genomic DNA was diluted to 10 ng/uL, and up to 1 ug was used per sample. Per the authors' processing: ImmunoSeq Analyzer 3.0 was used for analysis of TCRbeta data, and diversity was computed on productive nucleotide rearrangements. Lower-bound TCR diversity was estimated with the improved Chao index, and clonality with the Gini coefficient using the Immunarch R package. When different nucleotide rearrangements encoded the same CDR3beta amino acid sequence, each rearrangement was treated as a distinct clonotype. Differential abundance analysis identified TCRbeta sequences significantly enriched in antigen-responding cells relative to anti-CD3/anti-CD28-activated cells. TCRs were clustered by predicted peptide-MHC specificity with GLIPH2, both within individual participants and across merged participant data sets. TCRdb limited this immuneACCESS table to in-frame rearrangements with V and J called. A share of clones is missing; checked studies link under half to unresolved V genes, and the rest is unexplained. V and J calls and clone size are given by that table; D and trimming were obtained from the DNA. The sample has roughly 34,000 clones on record, 80% to 90% of them singletons. Over 0.7% of the sample rests with the top ten.

Cut back by 3 bases and 7 bases, the V and J ends lie 17 bases apart. The germline V gene yields SGDLS for CDR1 and YYNGEE for CDR2. Its CDR3 holds 14 amino acids, cysteine through phenylalanine. Just CDR3 DNA is preserved here, 42 bases in frame from base 1. This chain joins TRBV9 to TRBJ2-7; the D call could be TRBD1 or TRBD2, with each sharing 5 bases. The sequence came from an adult man with HIV who was CMV-seropositive. The material was CD4+ T cells sorted from PBMCs after roughly 20-hour stimulation, obtained from a patient who received antiretroviral therapy. The cell subset or site label, read with the paper, signifies: CD40L-CD69- CD45RO-high memory CD4 T cells not responding to CMV lysate. The nucleotides read TGTGCCAGCAGCGCCCACGGGGCCTGGGGGGAGCAGTACTTC. Its protein is CASSAHGAWGEQYF.